The sequence of this TCR beta chain was determined in a study of T cell responses to AZD1222 COVID-19 vaccine. Notes on the study in general: Baseline seropositives among AZD1222 recipients totaled only six or seven. Spike-specific TCR breadth and depth went up after people got two AZD1222 doses. Spike regions recognized by vaccine-associated CD4 TCRs spanned the protein, led by 160-218 and 743-854. Donors, mostly white British, included more females; clonal diversity was possibly underestimated.

As to this clone: Antigen specificity is unknown.

Clones were read by immunoSEQ multiplex PCR, and TCRdb kept only the in-frame ones, dropping some. The repertoire includes about 120,000 clones, 70% to 90% of them detected once, and 3.9% sits in the top ten. From germline, CDR1 is KGHSH and CDR2 LQKENI. V lost 0 bases, J lost 0 bases, and 8 bases lay in between. The CDR3 spans 16 residues. The genes are TRBV18 and TRBJ2-2; D ambiguous. This sample comprised peripheral blood, obtained on day 0 of MenACWY control vaccination. The sequence came from an adult in good health. The CDR3 DNA reads TGTGCCAGCTCACCACCGGTGGGGTCGAACACCGGGGAGCTGTTTTTT. Amino acid sequence: CASSPPVGSNTGELFF.